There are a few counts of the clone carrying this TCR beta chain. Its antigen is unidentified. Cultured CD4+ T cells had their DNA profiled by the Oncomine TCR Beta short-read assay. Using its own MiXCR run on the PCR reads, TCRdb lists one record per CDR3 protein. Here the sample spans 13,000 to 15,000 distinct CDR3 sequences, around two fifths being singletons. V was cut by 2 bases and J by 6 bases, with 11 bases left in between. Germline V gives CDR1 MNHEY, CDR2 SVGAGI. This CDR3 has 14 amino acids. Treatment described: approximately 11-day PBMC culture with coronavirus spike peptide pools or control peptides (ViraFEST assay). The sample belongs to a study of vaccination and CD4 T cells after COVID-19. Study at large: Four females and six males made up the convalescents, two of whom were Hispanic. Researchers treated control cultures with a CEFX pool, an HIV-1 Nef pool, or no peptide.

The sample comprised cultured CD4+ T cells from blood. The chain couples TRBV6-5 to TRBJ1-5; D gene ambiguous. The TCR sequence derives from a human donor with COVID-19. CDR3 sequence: CASSYLGRGQPQHF. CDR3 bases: TGTGCCAGCAGTTACCTAGGACGGGGTCAGCCCCAGCATTTT.